This passage covers 8 T cell receptor beta chains from one sample sequenced in a study of T cell changes during pregnancy in multiple sclerosis. The table came from immunoSEQ multiplex PCR; TCRdb's copy has only in-frame clones and leaves some out. The sample lists over 80,000 clones; 90% were seen once. The source material was peripheral blood, sampled in the second trimester of pregnancy. The source of these receptors is a female donor in good health, enrolled as a control in a pregnancy study.

CDR3 in DNA: TGTGCCAGCAGCTTGGGACAGGGAGCTGGCAATGAGCAGTTCTTC. Its translation: CASSLGQGAGNEQFF. The chain uses TRBV7-6 and TRBJ2-1, with TRBD1 matching 9 bases. CDR1 is SGHVS and CDR2 is FNYEAQ in the germline V gene. The trim removed 3 bases at V and 6 bases at J, leaving 6 bases unmatched. The CDR3 runs 15 residues.

This rearrangement joins TRBV5-4 to TRBJ1-6; unclear D gene. The germline V gene encodes CDR1 SGHNT and CDR2 YYREEE (reference sequence). The CDR3 consists of 18 residues. The V and J ends lost 2 bases and 0 bases respectively, with 15 bases between them. The CDR3 spells CASSFGRRQSSYNSPLHF. The DNA for the CDR3 is TGTGCCAGCAGCTTCGGACGGAGGCAAAGCTCCTATAATTCACCCCTCCACTTT.

CDR3 loop: CATSRGDRAFQETQYF. The CDR3 DNA reads as TGTGCCACCAGCAGAGGGGACAGGGCCTTCCAAGAGACCCAGTACTTC. The chain uses TRBV15 and TRBJ2-5; TRBD1 matches 9 bases. CDR1 LNHNV and CDR2 YYDKDF come from the germline V gene (reference sequence). Germline trimming cut 1 base from V and 1 base from J; bases unmatched to any gene: 4. The CDR3 consists of 16 residues.

The chain's CDR3 is CASGLVGETGGTIRPQHF. CDR3 sequence (DNA): TGTGCTAGTGGTTTGGTAGGGGAGACAGGGGGTACAATCAGGCCCCAGCATTTT. The J gene is TRBJ1-5, the V gene TRBV12-5, with TRBD1 identical over 9 bases. The CDR3 sequence is 18 residues long. The germline V gene has CDR1 LGHNT and CDR2 FRNRAP. The junction had 15 bases not matched to a gene; V was cut back by 0 bases and J by 9 bases.

The gene calls are TRBV6-1 and TRBJ2-5, with D tentatively TRBD2 (6 bases). V lost 8 bases and J 1 base, leaving 11 bases between the germline ends. This CDR3 has 13 residues. Germline V lookup: CDR1 MNHNS, CDR2 SASEGT. CDR3 DNA sequence: TGTGCCAGCGGCTTAGCGGTCCAAGAGACCCAGTACTTC. It is translated as CASGLAVQETQYF.

The chain uses TRBV27 and TRBJ2-4; 8 bases map to TRBD1. Germline V gene sequence: CDR1 MNHEY, CDR2 SMNVEV (reference sequence). The length of the CDR3 is 13 residues. The V and J ends lost 6 bases and 9 bases, in that order; junction bases with no gene match: 7. CDR3 sequence (DNA): TGTGCCAGCAGACCCCAGGGGGCTAGCATTCAGTACTTC. This gives the protein CASRPQGASIQYF.

This chain connects TRBV19 to TRBJ1-1; a possible D gene is TRBD1 (5 bases). Germline CDR1 and CDR2: LNHDA and SQIVND (reference sequence). The CDR3 runs 14 residues. Trimming pared 9 bases from V and 1 base from J, leaving 15 bases between. The CDR3 reads CASSRGNRNTEAFF. CDR3 in DNA: TGTGCCAGCTCCCGGGGGAACCGGAACACTGAAGCTTTCTTT.

CDR3 coding DNA: TGTGCCAGCAGCTTAAAGCGGGGGGGAGATACGCAGTATTTT. Protein product: CASSLKRGGDTQYF. The chain combines TRBV7-2 with TRBJ2-3, with 10 bases lining up with TRBD2. This CDR3 is built from 14 residues. Germline trimming cut 2 bases from V and 5 bases from J; bases unmatched to any gene: 1. From germline, CDR1 is SGHTA and CDR2 FQGNSA.